Listed below are T cell receptor beta chains from one sample, sequenced in a study of OX40 agonist ivuxolimab in advanced cancers. Repertoires were generated with immunoSEQ multiplex PCR, while TCRdb's copy carries only in-frame clones and drops some. In the table there are roughly 38,000 clones, roughly 90% of which are singletons. Sequenced here: CD4+ or CD8+ T cells sorted from blood, sampled in a trial of the OX40 agonist ivuxolimab. Receptor source: an adult with an advanced solid tumor such as melanoma, head and neck, liver or kidney cancer. Each CDR3 is given with its conserved first and last residue. The D gene is left open where the match is weak. Not all rows give a size; the values are once, few, many and, for expanded clones, a class.

d_call j_call clone_size v_call cdr3_aa cdr3_nt
TRBD2 TRBJ2-1 few TRBV7-9 CASSWGLAGNEQFF TGTGCCAGCAGCTGGGGACTAGCAGGCAATGAGCAGTTCTTC
. TRBJ1-1 . TRBV6-6 CASSYSGRAANTEAFF TGTGCCAGCAGTTACTCTGGGAGGGCAGCGAACACTGAAGCTTTCTTT
. TRBJ2-5 . TRBV2 CASSYLERETQYF TGTGCCAGCAGTTACCTCGAGCGAGAGACCCAGTACTTC
. TRBJ2-3 . TRBV11-3 CASSFENTDTQYF TGTGCCAGCAGCTTTGAGAACACAGATACGCAGTATTTT
. TRBJ1-1 . TRBV5-4 CASSLLDGRVNTEAFF TGTGCCAGCAGCTTGTTAGATGGCAGGGTTAACACTGAAGCTTTCTTT
. TRBJ1-1 few TRBV30 CAWNQDSGNTEAFF TGTGCCTGGAACCAGGACAGTGGGAACACTGAAGCTTTCTTT
. TRBJ2-3 . TRBV2 CASSQRGGDTQYF TGTGCCAGCAGCCAAAGGGGGGGCGATACGCAGTATTTT
. TRBJ1-1 . TRBV5-6 CASSLLDGRVNTEAFF TGTGCCAGCAGCTTGTTAGATGGCAGGGTTAACACTGAAGCTTTCTTT
. TRBJ2-7 . TRBV11-3 CASSLDRRGAPSNYEQYF TGTGCCAGCAGCTTAGACAGGCGCGGAGCTCCTTCCAACTACGAGCAGTACTTC
. TRBJ1-1 . TRBV7-2 CASSLFGRSYAEAFF TGTGCCAGCAGCTTATTCGGCAGGAGCTATGCGGAAGCTTTCTTT
. TRBJ1-4 few TRBV19 CASSSRAGGTEKLFF TGTGCCAGTAGTTCCCGAGCAGGAGGGACTGAAAAACTGTTTTTT
. TRBJ1-2 . TRBV6-5 CASSFGQGGYGYTF TGTGCCAGCAGTTTCGGGCAGGGAGGCTATGGCTACACCTTC
. TRBJ1-1 . TRBV6-1 CASSEGVVPGSVNTEAFF TGTGCCAGCAGTGAAGGAGTCGTGCCAGGGTCAGTGAACACTGAAGCTTTCTTT
. TRBJ1-1 . TRBV28 CASTPLGGRLAGNTEAFF TGTGCCAGCACCCCCTTGGGGGGGCGCCTCGCTGGGAACACTGAAGCTTTCTTT
. TRBJ2-1 . TRBV11-3 CASSLDGQGEQFF TGTGCCAGCAGCTTAGATGGCCAAGGTGAGCAGTTCTTC
. TRBJ2-2 . TRBV5-5 CASSLGFYGELFF TGTGCCAGCAGCTTGGGATTCTACGGGGAGCTGTTTTTT